This record looks at one T cell receptor (beta chain) sequence and its context. V was trimmed by 5 bases and J by 6 bases, leaving 20 bases between them. CDR3 length: 16 residues. The V gene's germline CDR1 is MDHEN and CDR2 SYDVKM. The sample is drawn from a study of T cell repertoires in cytomegalovirus infection. TCRdb independently ran MiXCR on the reads; one entry per CDR3 protein. The sample contains about 740,000 distinct CDR3 sequences, roughly 35% of which appear only once. The specimen was PBMCs. This TCR derives from a human donor in good health (CMV status not recorded). Some clones in this sample may be carry-over from other donors' samples. The rearrangement joins TRBV28 to TRBJ2-1, with D perhaps TRBD2 (6 bases). The CDR3 bases are TGTGCCAGCAGTCCCCCCATCGGGCGGGATCGCAATGAGCAGTTCTTC. Its protein is CASSPPIGRDRNEQFF.